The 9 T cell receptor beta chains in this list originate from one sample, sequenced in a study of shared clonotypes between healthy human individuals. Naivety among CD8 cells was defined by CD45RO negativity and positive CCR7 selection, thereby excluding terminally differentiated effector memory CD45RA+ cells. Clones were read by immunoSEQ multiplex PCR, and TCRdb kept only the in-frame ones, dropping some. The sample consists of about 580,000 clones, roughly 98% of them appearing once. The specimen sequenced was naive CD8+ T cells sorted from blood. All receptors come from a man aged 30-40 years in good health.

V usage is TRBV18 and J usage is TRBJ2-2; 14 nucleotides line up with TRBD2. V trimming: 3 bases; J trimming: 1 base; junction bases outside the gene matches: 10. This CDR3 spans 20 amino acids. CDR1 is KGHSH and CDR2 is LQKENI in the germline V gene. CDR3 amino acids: CASSPSTGLAGVLNTGELFF. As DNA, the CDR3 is TGTGCCAGCTCACCTTCTACGGGACTAGCGGGAGTTCTGAACACCGGGGAGCTGTTTTTT.

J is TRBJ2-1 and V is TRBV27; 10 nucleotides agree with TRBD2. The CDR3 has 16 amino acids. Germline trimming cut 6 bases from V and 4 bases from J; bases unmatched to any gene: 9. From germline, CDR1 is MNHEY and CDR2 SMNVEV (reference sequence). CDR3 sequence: CASRPLAGEGYNEQFF. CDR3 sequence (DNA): TGTGCCAGCAGGCCTCTAGCGGGAGAGGGGTACAATGAGCAGTTCTTC.

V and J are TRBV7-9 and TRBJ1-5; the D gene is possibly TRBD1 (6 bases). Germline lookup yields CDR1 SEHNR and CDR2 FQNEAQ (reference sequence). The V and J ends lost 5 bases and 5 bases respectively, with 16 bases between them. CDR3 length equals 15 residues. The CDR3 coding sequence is TGTGCCAGCAGCCGCACGGGGGGGCTTGATCAGCCCCAGCATTTT. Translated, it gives CASSRTGGLDQPQHF. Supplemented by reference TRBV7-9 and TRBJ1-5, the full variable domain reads DTGVSQNPRHKITKRGQNVTFRCDPISEHNRLYWYRQTLGQGPEFLTYFQNEAQLEKSRLLSDRFSAERPKGSFSTLEIQRTEQGDSAMYLCASSRTGGLDQPQHFGDGTRLSIL.

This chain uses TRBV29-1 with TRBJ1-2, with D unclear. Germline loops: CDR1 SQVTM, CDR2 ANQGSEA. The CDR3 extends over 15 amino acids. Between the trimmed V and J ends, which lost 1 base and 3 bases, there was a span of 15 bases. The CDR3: CSVEAGRWRDYGYTF. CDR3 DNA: TGCAGCGTTGAAGCGGGCAGGTGGAGGGACTATGGCTACACCTTC.

The CDR3 is CASSLMPGGSYEQYF. CDR3 bases: TGTGCCAGCAGCCTGATGCCGGGCGGATCCTACGAGCAGTACTTC. V and J are TRBV7-8 and TRBJ2-7, with D uncertain. The CDR3 has 15 residues. V lost 5 bases and J 1 base, leaving 15 bases between the germline ends. Germline CDR1 SGHVS, CDR2 FQNEAQ.

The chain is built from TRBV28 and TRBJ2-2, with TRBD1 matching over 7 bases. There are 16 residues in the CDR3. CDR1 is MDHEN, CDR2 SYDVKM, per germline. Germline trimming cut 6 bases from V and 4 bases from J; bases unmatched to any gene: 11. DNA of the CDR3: TGTGCCAGCAGCCGCAAATCGACAGGGTTCACCGGGGAGCTGTTTTTT. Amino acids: CASSRKSTGFTGELFF.

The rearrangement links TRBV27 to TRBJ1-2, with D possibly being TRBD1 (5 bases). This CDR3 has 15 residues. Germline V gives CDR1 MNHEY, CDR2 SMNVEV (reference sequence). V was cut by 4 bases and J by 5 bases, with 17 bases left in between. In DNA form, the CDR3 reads TGTGCCAGCAGTTCCTCCGGGACGGAAAGATATGGCTACACCTTC. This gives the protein CASSSSGTERYGYTF.

CDR3 DNA sequence: TGTGCCAGCGCAGAGGGGGCTTTGAACACTGAAGCTTTCTTT. It is translated as CASAEGALNTEAFF. V gene TRBV7-9 combines with J gene TRBJ1-1, with 7 bases matching TRBD1. CDR3 length: 14 amino acids. Germline V gene lookup returns CDR1 SEHNR and CDR2 FQNEAQ (reference sequence). V dropped 8 bases and J dropped 0; count of bases not matched to a gene: 6.

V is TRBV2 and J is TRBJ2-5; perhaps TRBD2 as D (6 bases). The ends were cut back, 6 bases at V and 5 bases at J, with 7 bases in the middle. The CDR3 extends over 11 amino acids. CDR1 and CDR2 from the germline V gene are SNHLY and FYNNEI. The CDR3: CASREGETQYF. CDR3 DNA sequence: TGTGCCAGCAGGGAGGGGGAGACCCAGTACTTC.